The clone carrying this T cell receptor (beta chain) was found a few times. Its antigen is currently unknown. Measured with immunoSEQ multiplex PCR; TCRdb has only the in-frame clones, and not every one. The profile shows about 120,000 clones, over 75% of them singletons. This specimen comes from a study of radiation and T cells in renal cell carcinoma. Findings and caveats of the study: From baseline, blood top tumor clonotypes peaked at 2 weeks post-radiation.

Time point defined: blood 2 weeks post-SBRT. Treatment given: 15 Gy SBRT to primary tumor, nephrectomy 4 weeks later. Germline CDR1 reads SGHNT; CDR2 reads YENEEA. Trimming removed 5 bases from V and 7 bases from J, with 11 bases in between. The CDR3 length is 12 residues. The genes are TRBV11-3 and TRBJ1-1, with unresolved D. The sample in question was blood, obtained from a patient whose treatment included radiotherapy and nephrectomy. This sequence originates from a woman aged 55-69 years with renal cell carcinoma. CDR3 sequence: CASSLPLGEAFF. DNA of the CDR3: TGTGCCAGCAGCCTCCCTCTCGGTGAAGCTTTCTTT. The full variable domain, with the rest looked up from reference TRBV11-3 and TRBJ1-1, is EAGVVQSPRYKIIEKKQPVAFWCNPISGHNTLYWYLQNLGQGPELLIRYENEEAVDDSQLPKDRFSAERLKGVDSTLKIQPAELGDSAVYLCASSLPLGEAFFGQGTRLTVV.